A selection of T cell receptor beta chains follows, all from one sample in a study of cytomegalovirus exposure and HLA in healthy donors. Measured with immunoSEQ multiplex PCR; TCRdb has only the in-frame clones, and not every one. There are approximately 160,000 clones in the sample; around 63% occur only once, and around 4.5% lies in the top ten. Sequences were obtained from PBMCs. The origin of the receptors is a young woman in good health and CMV-seropositive. CDR3s include the opening cysteine and the closing phenylalanine or tryptophan. The order of the fields is D gene, V gene, J gene, CDR3 protein. A D gene is named only where the DNA matches it firmly.

.	TRBV9	TRBJ1-1	CASSVDSRSGLRTEAFF
TRBD1	TRBV11-2	TRBJ1-1	CASRWTGAVEAFF
.	TRBV19	TRBJ1-5	CASTLVGSNQPQHF
.	TRBV18	TRBJ2-2	CASSPGLQKDRELFF
.	TRBV7-9	TRBJ2-1	CASSPSGSSYNEQFF
TRBD1	TRBV19	TRBJ1-5	CASSFRQGNQPQHF
.	TRBV5-1	TRBJ1-1	CASSSDRDTEAFF
.	TRBV7-9	.	CASSLTASYEQYF
.	TRBV14	TRBJ2-7	CASSPVGGYEQYF
.	TRBV29-1	TRBJ1-4	CSVRVYNEKLFF
TRBD2	TRBV6-5	TRBJ2-5	CASRYSGGIETQYF
TRBD2	TRBV7-6	TRBJ2-1	CASSRLAGNNEQFF
TRBD2	TRBV15	TRBJ2-1	CATSLAGESVNEQFF
.	TRBV5-6	TRBJ2-1	CASSLEGVGQFF
.	TRBV6-1	TRBJ2-3	CATRRTATTDTQYF